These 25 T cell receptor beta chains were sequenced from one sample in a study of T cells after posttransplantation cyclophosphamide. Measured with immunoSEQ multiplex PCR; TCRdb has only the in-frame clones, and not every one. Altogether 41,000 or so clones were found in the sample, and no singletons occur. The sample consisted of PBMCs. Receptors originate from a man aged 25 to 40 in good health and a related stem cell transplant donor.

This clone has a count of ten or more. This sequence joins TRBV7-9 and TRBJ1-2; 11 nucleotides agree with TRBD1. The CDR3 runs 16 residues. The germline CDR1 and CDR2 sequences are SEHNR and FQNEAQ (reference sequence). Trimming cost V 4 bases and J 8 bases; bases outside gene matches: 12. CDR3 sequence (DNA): TGTGCCAGCAGCTCTTACCAAGGACAGGGGGCAGGAGGCTACACCTTC. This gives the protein CASSSYQGQGAGGYTF.

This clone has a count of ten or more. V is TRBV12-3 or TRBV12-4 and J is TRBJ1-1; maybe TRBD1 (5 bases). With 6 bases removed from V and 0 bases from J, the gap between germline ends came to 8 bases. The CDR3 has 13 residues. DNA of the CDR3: TGTGCCAGCAGCGGAGGGGTGAACACTGAAGCTTTCTTT. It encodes CASSGGVNTEAFF.

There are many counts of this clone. The chain's CDR3 is CASSRGTADGYTF. CDR3 coding DNA: TGCGCCAGCAGCCGAGGGACAGCCGATGGCTACACCTTC. The chain employs TRBV4-1 and TRBJ1-2; 7 nucleotides line up with TRBD1. CDR1 and CDR2 from the germline V gene are MGHRA and YSYEKL. V was clipped by 4 bases and J by 6 bases; unmatched bases: 5. This CDR3 contains 13 residues.

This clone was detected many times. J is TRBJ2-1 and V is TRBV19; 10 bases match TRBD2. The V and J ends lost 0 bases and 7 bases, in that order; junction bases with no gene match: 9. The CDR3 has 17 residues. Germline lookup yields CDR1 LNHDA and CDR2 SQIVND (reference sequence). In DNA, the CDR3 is TGTGCCAGTAGTATAGATCAGGCTAGCGGGGGAAATAATGAGCAGTTCTTC. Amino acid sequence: CASSIDQASGGNNEQFF.

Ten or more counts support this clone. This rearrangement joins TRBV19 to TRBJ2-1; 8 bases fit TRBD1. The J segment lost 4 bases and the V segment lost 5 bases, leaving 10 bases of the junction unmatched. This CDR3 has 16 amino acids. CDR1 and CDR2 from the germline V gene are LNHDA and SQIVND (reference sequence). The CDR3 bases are TGTGCCAGTAGTGGCGCCCGGGACAGGTTATACAATGAGCAGTTCTTC. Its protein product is CASSGARDRLYNEQFF.

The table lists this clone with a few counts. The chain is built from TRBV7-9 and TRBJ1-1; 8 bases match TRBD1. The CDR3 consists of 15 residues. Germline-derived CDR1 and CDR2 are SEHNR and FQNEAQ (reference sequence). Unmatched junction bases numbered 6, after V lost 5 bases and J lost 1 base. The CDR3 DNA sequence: TGTGCCAGCAGCCTGCGACAGGGGACGAACACTGAAGCTTTCTTT. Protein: CASSLRQGTNTEAFF.

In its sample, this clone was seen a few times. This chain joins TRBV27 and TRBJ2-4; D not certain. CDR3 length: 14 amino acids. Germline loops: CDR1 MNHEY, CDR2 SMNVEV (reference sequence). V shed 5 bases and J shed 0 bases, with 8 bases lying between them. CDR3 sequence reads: CASSPGLAKNIQYF. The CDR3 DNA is TGTGCCAGCAGTCCGGGTTTAGCCAAAAACATTCAGTACTTC.

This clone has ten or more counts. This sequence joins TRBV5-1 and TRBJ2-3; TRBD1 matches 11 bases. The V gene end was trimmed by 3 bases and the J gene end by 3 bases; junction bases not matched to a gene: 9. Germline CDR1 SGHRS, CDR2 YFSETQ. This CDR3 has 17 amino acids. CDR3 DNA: TGCGCCAGCAGCTATGGATATGGGACAGGGGGTACAGATACGCAGTATTTT. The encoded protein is CASSYGYGTGGTDTQYF.

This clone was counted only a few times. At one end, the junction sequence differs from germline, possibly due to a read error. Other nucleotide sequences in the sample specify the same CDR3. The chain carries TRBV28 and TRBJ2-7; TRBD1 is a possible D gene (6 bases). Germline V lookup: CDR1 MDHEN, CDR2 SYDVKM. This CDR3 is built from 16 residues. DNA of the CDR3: TGTGCCAGCAGTTTTGAGGTTCAGACAGGCTCCTACGAGCAGTATTTC. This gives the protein CASSFEVQTGSYEQYF.

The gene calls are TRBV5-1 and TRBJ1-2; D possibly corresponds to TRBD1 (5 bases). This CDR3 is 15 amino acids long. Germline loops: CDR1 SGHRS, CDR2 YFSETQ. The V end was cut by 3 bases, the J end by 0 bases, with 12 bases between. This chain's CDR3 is CASSSNAGANYGYTF. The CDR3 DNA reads TGCGCCAGCAGCTCGAACGCGGGGGCTAACTATGGCTACACCTTC.

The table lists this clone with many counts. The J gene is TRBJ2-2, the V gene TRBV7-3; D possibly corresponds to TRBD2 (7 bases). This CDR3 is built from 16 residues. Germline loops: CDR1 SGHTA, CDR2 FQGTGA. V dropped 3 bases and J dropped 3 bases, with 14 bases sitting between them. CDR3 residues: CASSFQFGGHTGELFF. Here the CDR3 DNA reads TGTGCCAGCAGCTTTCAATTCGGGGGGCACACCGGGGAGCTGTTTTTT. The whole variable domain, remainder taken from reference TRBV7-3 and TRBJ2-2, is GAGVSQTPSNKVTEKGKYVELRCDPISGHTALYWYRQSLGQGPEFLIYFQGTGAADDSGLPNDRFFAVRPEGSVSTLKIQRTERGDSAVYLCASSFQFGGHTGELFFGEGSRLTVL.

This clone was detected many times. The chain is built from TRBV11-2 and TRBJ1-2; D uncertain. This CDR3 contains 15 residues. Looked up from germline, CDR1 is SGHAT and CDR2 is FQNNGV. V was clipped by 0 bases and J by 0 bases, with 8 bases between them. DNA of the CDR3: TGTGCCAGCAGCTTAGATCAGGCAGCTAACTATGGCTACACCTTC. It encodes CASSLDQAANYGYTF.

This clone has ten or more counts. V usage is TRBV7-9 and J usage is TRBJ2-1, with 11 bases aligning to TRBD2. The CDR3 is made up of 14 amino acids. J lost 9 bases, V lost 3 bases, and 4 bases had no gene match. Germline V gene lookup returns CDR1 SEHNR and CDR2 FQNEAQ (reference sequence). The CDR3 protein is CASSFLAGGGEQFF. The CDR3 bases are TGTGCCAGCAGCTTCCTAGCGGGGGGAGGTGAGCAGTTCTTC.

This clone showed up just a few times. Here the CDR3 DNA reads TGTGCCAGCAGCTTAGAACCAGGGCCCACAGATACGCAGTATTTT. Translation gives CASSLEPGPTDTQYF. The chain couples TRBV7-9 to TRBJ2-3, with D possibly TRBD1 on 5 matching bases. This CDR3 comprises 15 residues. Germline values: CDR1 SEHNR, CDR2 FQNEAQ (reference sequence). V was pared by 1 base and J by 2 bases, with 10 bases between.

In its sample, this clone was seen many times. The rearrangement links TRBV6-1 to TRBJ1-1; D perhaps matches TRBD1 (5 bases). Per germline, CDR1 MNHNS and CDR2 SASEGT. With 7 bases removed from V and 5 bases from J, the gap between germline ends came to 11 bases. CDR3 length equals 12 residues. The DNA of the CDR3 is TGTGCCAGCAATGATGGGGGGACTGAAGCTTTCTTT. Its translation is CASNDGGTEAFF.

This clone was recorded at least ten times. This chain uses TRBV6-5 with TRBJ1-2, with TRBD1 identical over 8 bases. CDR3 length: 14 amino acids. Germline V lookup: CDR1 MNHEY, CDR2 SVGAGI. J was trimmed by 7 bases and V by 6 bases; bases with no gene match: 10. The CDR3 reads CASRTGGTGLGYTF. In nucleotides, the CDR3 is TGTGCCAGCAGAACCGGAGGGACAGGACTTGGCTACACCTTC.

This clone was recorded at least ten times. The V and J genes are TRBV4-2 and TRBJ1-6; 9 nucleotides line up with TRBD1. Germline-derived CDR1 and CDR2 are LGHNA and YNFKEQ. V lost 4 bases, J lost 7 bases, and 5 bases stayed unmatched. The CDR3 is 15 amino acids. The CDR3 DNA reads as TGTGCCAGCAGCCCCAGGACAGGGGAGAATTCACCCCTCCACTTT. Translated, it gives CASSPRTGENSPLHF.

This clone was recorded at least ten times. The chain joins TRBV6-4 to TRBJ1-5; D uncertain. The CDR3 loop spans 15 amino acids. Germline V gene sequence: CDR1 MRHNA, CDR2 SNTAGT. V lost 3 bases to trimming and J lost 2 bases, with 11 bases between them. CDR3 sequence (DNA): TGTGCCAGCAGTGAAGAGTGGCAGGGCAATCAGCCCCAGCATTTT. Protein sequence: CASSEEWQGNQPQHF.

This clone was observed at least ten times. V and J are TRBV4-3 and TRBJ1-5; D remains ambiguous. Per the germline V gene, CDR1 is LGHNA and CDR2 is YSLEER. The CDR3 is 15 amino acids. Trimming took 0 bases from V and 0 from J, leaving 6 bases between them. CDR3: CASSQDWLSNQPQHF. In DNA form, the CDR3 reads TGCGCCAGCAGCCAAGATTGGCTTAGCAATCAGCCCCAGCATTTT.

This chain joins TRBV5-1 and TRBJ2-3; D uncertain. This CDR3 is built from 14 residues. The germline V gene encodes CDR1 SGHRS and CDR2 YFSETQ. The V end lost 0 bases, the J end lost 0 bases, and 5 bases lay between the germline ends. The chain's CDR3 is CASSLDSSTDTQYF. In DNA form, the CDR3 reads TGCGCCAGCAGCTTGGACAGTAGCACAGATACGCAGTATTTT.

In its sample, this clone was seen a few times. The CDR3 reads CASSLISGGAAGELFF. CDR3 nucleotides: TGCGCCAGCAGCTTGATCAGCGGGGGGGCCGCCGGGGAGCTGTTTTTT. This chain joins TRBV5-1 and TRBJ2-2; 10 bases agree with TRBD2. CDR3 length: 16 amino acids. J was trimmed by 6 bases and V by 1 base; bases with no gene match: 6. Germline V gene lookup returns CDR1 SGHRS and CDR2 YFSETQ.

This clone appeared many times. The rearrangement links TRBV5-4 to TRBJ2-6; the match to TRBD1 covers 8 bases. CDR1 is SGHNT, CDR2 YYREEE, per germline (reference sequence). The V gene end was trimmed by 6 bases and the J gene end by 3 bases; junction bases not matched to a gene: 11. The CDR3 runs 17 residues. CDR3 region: CASNTDRARVGANVLTF. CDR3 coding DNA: TGTGCCAGCAATACGGACAGGGCGAGGGTTGGGGCCAACGTCCTGACTTTC.

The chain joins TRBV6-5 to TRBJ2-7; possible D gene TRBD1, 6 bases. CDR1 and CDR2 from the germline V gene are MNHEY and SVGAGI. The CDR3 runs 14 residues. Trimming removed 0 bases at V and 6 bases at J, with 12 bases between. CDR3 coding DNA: TGTGCCAGCAGTTACTCGCAGGGGCAGGGCGAGCAGTACTTC. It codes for CASSYSQGQGEQYF.

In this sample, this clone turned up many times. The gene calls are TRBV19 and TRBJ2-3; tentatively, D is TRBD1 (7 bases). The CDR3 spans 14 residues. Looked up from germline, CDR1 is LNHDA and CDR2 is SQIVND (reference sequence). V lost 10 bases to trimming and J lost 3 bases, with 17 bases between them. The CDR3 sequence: CATLDPGGTDTQYF. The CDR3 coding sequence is TGTGCCACCCTAGACCCAGGGGGGACAGATACGCAGTATTTT. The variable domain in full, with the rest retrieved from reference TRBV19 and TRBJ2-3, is DGGITQSPKYLFRKEGQNVTLSCEQNLNHDAMYWYRQDPGQGLRLIYYSQIVNDFQKGDIAEGYSVSREKKESFPLTVTSAQKNPTAFYLCATLDPGGTDTQYFGPGTRLTVL.

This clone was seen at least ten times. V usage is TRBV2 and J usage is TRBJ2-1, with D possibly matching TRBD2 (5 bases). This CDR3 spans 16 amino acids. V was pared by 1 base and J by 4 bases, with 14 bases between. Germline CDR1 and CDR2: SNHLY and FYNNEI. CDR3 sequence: CASSEESRRTYNEQFF. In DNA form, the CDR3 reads TGTGCCAGCAGTGAAGAGTCTAGGAGGACTTACAATGAGCAGTTCTTC.